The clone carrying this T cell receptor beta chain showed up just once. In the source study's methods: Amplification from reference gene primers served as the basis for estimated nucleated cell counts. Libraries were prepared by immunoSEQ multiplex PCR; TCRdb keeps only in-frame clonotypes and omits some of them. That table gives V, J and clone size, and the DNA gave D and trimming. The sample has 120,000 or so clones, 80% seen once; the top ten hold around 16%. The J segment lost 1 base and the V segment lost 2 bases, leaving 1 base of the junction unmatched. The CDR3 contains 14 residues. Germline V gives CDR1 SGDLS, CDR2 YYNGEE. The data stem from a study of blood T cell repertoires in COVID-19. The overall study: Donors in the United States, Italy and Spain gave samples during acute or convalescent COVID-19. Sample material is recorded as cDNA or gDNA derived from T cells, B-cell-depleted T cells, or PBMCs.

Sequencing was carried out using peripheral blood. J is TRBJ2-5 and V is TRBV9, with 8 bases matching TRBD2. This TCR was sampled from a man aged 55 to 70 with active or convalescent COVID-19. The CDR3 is CASSVSGIQETQYF. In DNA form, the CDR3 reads TGTGCCAGCAGCGTTAGCGGGATCCAAGAGACCCAGTACTTC.